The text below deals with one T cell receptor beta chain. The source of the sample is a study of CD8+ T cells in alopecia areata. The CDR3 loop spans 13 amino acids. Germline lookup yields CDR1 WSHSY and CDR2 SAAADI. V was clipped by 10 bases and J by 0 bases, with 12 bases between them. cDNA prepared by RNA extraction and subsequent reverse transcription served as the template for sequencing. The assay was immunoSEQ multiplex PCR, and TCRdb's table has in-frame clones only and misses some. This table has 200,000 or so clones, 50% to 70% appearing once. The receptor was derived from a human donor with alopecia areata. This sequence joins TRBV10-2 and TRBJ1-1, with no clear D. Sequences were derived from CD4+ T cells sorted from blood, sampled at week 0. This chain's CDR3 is CATGDTLNTEAFF. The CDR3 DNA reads TGCGCCACCGGTGACACCCTGAACACTGAAGCTTTCTTT.